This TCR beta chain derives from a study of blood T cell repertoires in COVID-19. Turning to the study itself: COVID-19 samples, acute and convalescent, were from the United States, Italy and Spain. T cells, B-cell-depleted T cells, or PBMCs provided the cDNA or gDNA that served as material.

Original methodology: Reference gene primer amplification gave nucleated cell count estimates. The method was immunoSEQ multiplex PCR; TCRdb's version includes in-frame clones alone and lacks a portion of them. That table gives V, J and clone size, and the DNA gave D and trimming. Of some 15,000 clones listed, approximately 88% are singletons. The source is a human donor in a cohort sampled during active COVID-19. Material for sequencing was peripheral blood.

The CDR3 coding sequence is TGTGCCAGCAGCAGTAACAGGGACGGTGAGCAGTTCTTC. Translating gives CASSSNRDGEQFF. V and J are TRBV7-8 and TRBJ2-1; D may be TRBD1 (6 bases). The germline CDR1 and CDR2 sequences are SGHVS and FQNEAQ. The ends were cut back, 5 bases at V and 9 bases at J, with 14 bases in the middle. CDR3 size: 13 residues.